The T cell receptor (beta chain) described here comes from a study of cytomegalovirus exposure and HLA in healthy donors. The PCR used 60 Vbeta and 13 Jbeta primers. Some clones are missing from TCRdb's copy, which holds only in-frame ones; the method was immunoSEQ multiplex PCR. The listing records around 97,000 clones. The germline V gene encodes CDR1 MNHEY and CDR2 SMNVEV (reference sequence). CDR3 length equals 14 residues. Trimming removed 5 bases from V and 4 bases from J; junction bases left unmatched: 2. The receptor was isolated from a man aged 35 to 55 in good health and CMV-seronegative. The V and J genes are TRBV27 and TRBJ2-7; 13 bases agree with TRBD2. Specimen: PBMCs. CDR3 DNA: TGTGCCAGCAGTCCACTAGCGGGAGGGTACGAGCAGTACTTC. Amino acids: CASSPLAGGYEQYF.